This paragraph covers one T cell receptor (beta chain) sequence. J lost 6 bases, V lost 5 bases, and 9 bases had no gene match. CDR1 is SGHTS and CDR2 is YDEGEE in the germline V gene. The CDR3 extends over 15 amino acids. This sample stems from a study of control samples from healthy donors and cancer patients. Produced via immunoSEQ multiplex PCR; TCRdb's table is partial and in-frame only. The sample has about 130,000 clones; nearly 90% are singletons. This rearrangement joins TRBV5-8 to TRBJ1-5; 9 bases are a match to TRBD1. The TCR sequence derives from a man between 45 and 60 years old in good health. Sequenced material: blood. In DNA form, the CDR3 reads TGTGCCAGCAGGGACAGGGGCTTTGGTGGTCAGCCCCAGCATTTT. It is translated as CASRDRGFGGQPQHF.